This T cell receptor (beta chain) is drawn from a study of spatial heterogeneity in lung cancer. The germline CDR1 and CDR2 sequences are LNHNV and YYDKDF (reference sequence). The CDR3 extends over 16 amino acids. V was clipped by 5 bases and J by 5 bases; unmatched bases: 8. Specified time point: sample taken at primary tumor resection. TCRs were sequenced from unsorted whole RNA of tumor, nontumor lung or PBMC. TCR cDNA molecules were tagged individually, and each one carried a unique molecular identifier. TCRdb fed the 5' RACE reads into MiXCR, producing one record per CDR3 protein. The sample carries tens of thousands of distinct CDR3 sequences, 12% recorded once.

The source was PBMCs, collected at surgery. The chain joins TRBV15 to TRBJ2-5; TRBD2 agrees at 13 bases. The sequence derives from a male donor with early-stage non-small cell lung cancer. The CDR3 reads CATSRWTSGSLETQYF. For the CDR3, the DNA is TGTGCCACCAGCCGCTGGACTAGCGGGAGTTTGGAGACCCAGTACTTC.